The 16 T cell receptor beta chains presented below share a single source sample, sequenced in a study of shared clonotypes between healthy human individuals. Method: immunoSEQ multiplex PCR; TCRdb's copy keeps in-frame clones and lacks some. The sample consists of about 79,000 clones, 50% to 70% of them appearing once. Sequences were obtained from memory CD8+ T cells sorted from blood. As for subset: CD45RO+ cells pooled with CCR7-negative TemRA cells. These receptors were obtained from a man aged 30 to 39 in good health.

Only a few counts were recorded for this clone. The gene calls are TRBV7-8 and TRBJ2-1, with unresolved D. Trimming left V 8 bases short and J 3 bases short, with 8 bases between. This CDR3 is 12 amino acids long. Germline lookup yields CDR1 SGHVS and CDR2 FQNEAQ. Here the CDR3 reads CASGYNYNEQFF. The CDR3 coding sequence is TGTGCCAGCGGGTACAACTACAATGAGCAGTTCTTC. Variable domain in full (rest from reference TRBV7-8 and TRBJ2-1): GAGVSQSPRYKVAKRGQDVALRCDPISGHVSLFWYQQALGQGPEFLTYFQNEAQLDKSGLPSDRFFAERPEGSVSTLKIQRTQQEDSAVYLCASGYNYNEQFFGPGTRLTVL.

The chain recombines TRBV21-1 with TRBJ1-5; the table assigns TRBD1, which was not confirmed against the DNA. TRBV21-1 is termed a pseudogene. This CDR3 region has 18 residues. CDR3 DNA sequence: TGTGCCAGCAGCAAAGTCGGGACAGGGTTTTATAGCAATCAGCCCCAGCATTTT. This translates into CASSKVGTGFYSNQPQHF.

This clone appeared once. The V and J genes are TRBV27 and TRBJ2-1, with TRBD1 matching over 7 bases. This CDR3 has 16 amino acids. J was trimmed by 0 bases and V by 5 bases; bases with no gene match: 7. Looked up from germline, CDR1 is MNHEY and CDR2 is SMNVEV (reference sequence). CDR3 sequence reads: CASSPQTGYSYNEQFF. Written as DNA, the CDR3 is TGTGCCAGCAGTCCTCAGACAGGGTACTCCTACAATGAGCAGTTCTTC.

V is TRBV6-5 and J is TRBJ2-7, with 12 bases that match TRBD1. V lost 8 bases to trimming and J lost 5 bases; unmatched junction nucleotides: 10. There are 15 residues in the CDR3. From germline, CDR1 is MNHEY and CDR2 SVGAGI. This chain's CDR3 is CASGTSGTGGDEQYF. DNA for the CDR3: TGTGCCAGCGGCACCTCCGGGACAGGGGGCGACGAGCAGTACTTC.

This sequence joins TRBV28 and TRBJ2-1, with 7 positions matching TRBD1. The CDR3 has 16 residues. Germline V gene lookup returns CDR1 MDHEN and CDR2 SYDVKM. V was pared by 6 bases and J by 0 bases, with 8 bases of the junction left unmatched. CDR3 sequence (DNA): TGTGCCAGCAGCTCCGACAGGGCAAGCTCCTACAATGAGCAGTTCTTC. As protein: CASSSDRASSYNEQFF.

Ten or more counts support this clone. The V gene is TRBV27, the J gene TRBJ2-3, with TRBD2 identical over 14 bases. This CDR3 contains 16 residues. Germline assignment: CDR1 MNHEY and CDR2 SMNVEV (reference sequence). The V and J ends lost 4 bases and 6 bases, in that order; junction bases with no gene match: 6. Written as DNA, the CDR3 is TGTGCCAGCAGTTACGGGACTAGCGGGAGATCTGATACGCAGTATTTT. Translating it yields CASSYGTSGRSDTQYF.

The chain recombines TRBV4-1 with TRBJ2-1, with 11 bases fitting TRBD2. Trimming at V came to 1 base and at J to 10 bases, leaving 9 bases not matched to a gene. This CDR3 region has 16 residues. Germline CDR1 reads MGHRA; CDR2 reads YSYEKL. The CDR3 loop is CASSQVFGLAGGEQFF. CDR3 nucleotides: TGCGCCAGCAGCCAAGTATTTGGGCTAGCGGGAGGAGAGCAGTTCTTC.

The chain carries TRBV23-1 and TRBJ2-7; D is undetermined. TRBV23-1 is classed as an ORF, of uncertain function. This CDR3 region has 15 residues. The ends were cut back, 7 bases at V and 3 bases at J, with 19 bases in the middle. In DNA form, the CDR3 reads TGCGCCAGCAAGTCAAATCTAGGGCGACTCTACGAGCAGTACTTC. Its protein is CASKSNLGRLYEQYF.

Regarding this clone: Other DNA sequences in the sample encode the same CDR3. The chain combines TRBV28 with TRBJ2-7; D call uncertain. Trimming shortened V by 6 bases and J by 4 bases, and 10 bases separated the two germline ends. The germline V gene has CDR1 MDHEN and CDR2 SYDVKM. This CDR3 is built from 12 residues. In DNA, the CDR3 is TGTGCCAGCAGGAGTCTTGCATACGAGCAGTACTTC. Translating gives CASRSLAYEQYF. Combining the CDR3 with reference TRBV28 and TRBJ2-7 gives the whole variable domain DVKVTQSSRYLVKRTGEKVFLECVQDMDHENMFWYRQDPGLGLRLIYFSYDVKMKEKGDIPEGYSVSREKKERFSLILESASTNQTSMYLCASRSLAYEQYFGPGTRLTVT.

The V and J genes are TRBV7-3 and TRBJ2-3, with 13 bases matching TRBD2. The germline V gene has CDR1 SGHTA and CDR2 FQGTGA. The CDR3 has 17 residues. V lost 1 base, J lost 4 bases, and 5 bases stayed unmatched. The CDR3 bases are TGTGCCAGCAGCTTAAACGGACTAGCGGGAGTGGCAGATACGCAGTATTTT. Encoded protein: CASSLNGLAGVADTQYF. The full variable domain, in which reference TRBV7-3 and TRBJ2-3 provide the parts outside the CDR3, is GAGVSQTPSNKVTEKGKYVELRCDPISGHTALYWYRQSLGQGPEFLIYFQGTGAADDSGLPNDRFFAVRPEGSVSTLKIQRTERGDSAVYLCASSLNGLAGVADTQYFGPGTRLTVL.

Concerning this clone: Other DNA sequences in the same sample also yield this CDR3. The chain carries TRBV9 and TRBJ1-2, with D unresolved. V shed 3 bases and J shed 2 bases, with 8 bases lying between them. The CDR3 is 13 amino acids. The germline CDR1 and CDR2 sequences are SGDLS and YYNGEE. The CDR3 protein is CASSAGGNYGYTF. CDR3 DNA: TGTGCCAGCAGCGCTGGAGGGAACTATGGCTACACCTTC.

This clone showed up just once. The genes are TRBV7-9 and TRBJ2-7, with D perhaps matching TRBD2 (6 bases). CDR3 length equals 16 residues. Germline lookup yields CDR1 SEHNR and CDR2 FQNEAQ (reference sequence). V was trimmed by 3 bases and J by 6 bases, leaving 21 bases between them. This CDR3 reads CASSLSGKGKEGEQYF. CDR3 DNA sequence: TGTGCCAGCAGCTTGTCCGGGAAAGGGAAGGAGGGCGAGCAGTACTTC.

The chain employs TRBV6-1 and TRBJ2-1, with TRBD2 as a possible D gene (10 bases). Germline V CDR1 and CDR2: MNHNS, SASEGT. With 4 bases removed from V and 1 base from J, the gap between germline ends came to 26 bases. The CDR3 is made up of 20 amino acids. The CDR3 sequence is CASSGTGGETSGKSYNEQFF. The CDR3 coding sequence is TGTGCCAGCAGTGGAACAGGGGGCGAAACTAGCGGGAAGTCCTACAATGAGCAGTTCTTC.

This chain uses TRBV29-1 with TRBJ1-1; D unclear. Germline CDR1 and CDR2: SQVTM and ANQGSEA. Trimming took 7 bases from V and 5 from J, leaving 14 bases between them. CDR3 length: 12 amino acids. Here the CDR3 DNA reads TGCAGCGGGTCGGGTTGGGCGACTGAAGCTTTCTTT. Residues: CSGSGWATEAFF.

The rearrangement links TRBV30 to TRBJ1-1; 8 bases align to TRBD1. The V gene's germline CDR1 is GTSNPN and CDR2 SVGIG (reference sequence). V shed 3 bases, J shed 1 base, and the junction held 1 base outside the gene matches. CDR3 length equals 13 residues. The CDR3 DNA reads TGTGCCTGGAGACAGGGGGAGAACACTGAAGCTTTCTTT. It translates to CAWRQGENTEAFF.

The CDR3 sequence is CASSPQQNEKLFF. CDR3 nucleotides: TGCGCCAGCAGCCCGCAGCAGAATGAAAAACTGTTTTTT. The chain is built from TRBV5-1 and TRBJ1-4, with D unclear. Trimming shortened V by 4 bases and J by 5 bases, and 9 bases separated the two germline ends. CDR1 is SGHRS and CDR2 is YFSETQ in the germline V gene. The CDR3 extends over 13 amino acids.